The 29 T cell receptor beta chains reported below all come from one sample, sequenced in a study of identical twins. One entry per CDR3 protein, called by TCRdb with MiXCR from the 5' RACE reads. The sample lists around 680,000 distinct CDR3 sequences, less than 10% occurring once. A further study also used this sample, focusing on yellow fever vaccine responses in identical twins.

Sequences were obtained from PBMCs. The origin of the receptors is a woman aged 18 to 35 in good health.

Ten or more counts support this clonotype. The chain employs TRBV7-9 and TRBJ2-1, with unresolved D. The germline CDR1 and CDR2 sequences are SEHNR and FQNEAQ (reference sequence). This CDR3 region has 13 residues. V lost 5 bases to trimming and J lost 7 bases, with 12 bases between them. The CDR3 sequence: CASSPGSRNEQFF. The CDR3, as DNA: TGTGCCAGCAGCCCCGGATCTCGTAATGAGCAGTTCTTC.

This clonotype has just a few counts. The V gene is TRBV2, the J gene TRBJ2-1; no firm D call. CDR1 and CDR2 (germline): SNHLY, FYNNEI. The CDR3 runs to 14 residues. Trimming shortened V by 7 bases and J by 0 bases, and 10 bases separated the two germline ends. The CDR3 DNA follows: TGTGCCAGCACCTGGGGAAGCTCCTACAATGAGCAGTTCTTC. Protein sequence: CASTWGSSYNEQFF.

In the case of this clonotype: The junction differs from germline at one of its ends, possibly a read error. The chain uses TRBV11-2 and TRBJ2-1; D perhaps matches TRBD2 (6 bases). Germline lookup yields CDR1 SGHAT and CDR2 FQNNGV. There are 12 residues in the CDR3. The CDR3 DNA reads TGTGCCAGCAGCTTAGTGGCTAGCGCTCACCTCTTC. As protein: CASSLVASAHLF.

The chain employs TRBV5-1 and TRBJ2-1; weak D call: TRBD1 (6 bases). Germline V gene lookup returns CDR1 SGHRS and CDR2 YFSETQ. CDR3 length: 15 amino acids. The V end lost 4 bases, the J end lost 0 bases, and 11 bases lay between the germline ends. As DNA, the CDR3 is TGCGCCAGCAGCGGGGGCTGGGGCTCCTACAATGAGCAGTTCTTC. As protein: CASSGGWGSYNEQFF.

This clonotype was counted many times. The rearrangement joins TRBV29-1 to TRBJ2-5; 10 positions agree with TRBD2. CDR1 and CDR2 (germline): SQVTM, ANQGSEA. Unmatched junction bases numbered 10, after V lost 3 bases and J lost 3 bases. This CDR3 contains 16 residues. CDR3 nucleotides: TGCAGCGTTGACATAGCGGGAGGAAAAAGGAAAGAGACCCAGTACTTC. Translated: CSVDIAGGKRKETQYF.

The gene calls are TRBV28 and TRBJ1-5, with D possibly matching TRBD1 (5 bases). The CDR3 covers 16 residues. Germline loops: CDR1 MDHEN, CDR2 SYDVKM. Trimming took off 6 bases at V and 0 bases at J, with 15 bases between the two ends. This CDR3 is CASRGRRGPSNQPQHF. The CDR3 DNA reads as TGTGCCAGCAGGGGGAGAAGGGGCCCTAGCAATCAGCCCCAGCATTTT.

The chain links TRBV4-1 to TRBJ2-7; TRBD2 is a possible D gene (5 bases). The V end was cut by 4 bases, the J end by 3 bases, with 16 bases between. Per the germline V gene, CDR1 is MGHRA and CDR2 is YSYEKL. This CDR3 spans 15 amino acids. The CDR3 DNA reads TGCGCCAGCAGCCGACCGGGCTCGGCGGGCTACGAGCAGTACTTC. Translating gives CASSRPGSAGYEQYF.

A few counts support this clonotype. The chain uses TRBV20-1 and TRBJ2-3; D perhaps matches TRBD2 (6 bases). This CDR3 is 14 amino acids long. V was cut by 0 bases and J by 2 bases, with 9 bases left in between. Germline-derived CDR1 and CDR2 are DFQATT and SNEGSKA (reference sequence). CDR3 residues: CSAREEGATDTQYF. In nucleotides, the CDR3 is TGCAGTGCTAGAGAGGAGGGCGCCACAGATACGCAGTATTTT.

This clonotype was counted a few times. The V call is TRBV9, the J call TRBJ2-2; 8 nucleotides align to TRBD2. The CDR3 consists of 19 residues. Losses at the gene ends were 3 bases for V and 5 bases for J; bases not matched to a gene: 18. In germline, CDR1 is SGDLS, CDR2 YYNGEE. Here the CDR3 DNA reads TGTGCCAGCAGCGAGCCATTCATAACCGGGACTAGTCTGACCGGGGAGCTGTTTTTT. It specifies CASSEPFITGTSLTGELFF.

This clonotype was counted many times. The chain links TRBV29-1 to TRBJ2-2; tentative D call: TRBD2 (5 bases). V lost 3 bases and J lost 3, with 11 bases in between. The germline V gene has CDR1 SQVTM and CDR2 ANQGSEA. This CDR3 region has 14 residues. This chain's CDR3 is CSVDSGMDTGELFF. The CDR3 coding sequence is TGCAGCGTTGACTCGGGGATGGACACCGGGGAGCTGTTTTTT.

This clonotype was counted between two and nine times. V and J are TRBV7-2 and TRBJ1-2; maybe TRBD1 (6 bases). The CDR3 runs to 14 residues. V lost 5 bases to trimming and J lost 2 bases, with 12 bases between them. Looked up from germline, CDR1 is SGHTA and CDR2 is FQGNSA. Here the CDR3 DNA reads TGTGCCAGCAGCGCGCAGCAGGGGAACTATGGCTACACCTTC. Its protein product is CASSAQQGNYGYTF.

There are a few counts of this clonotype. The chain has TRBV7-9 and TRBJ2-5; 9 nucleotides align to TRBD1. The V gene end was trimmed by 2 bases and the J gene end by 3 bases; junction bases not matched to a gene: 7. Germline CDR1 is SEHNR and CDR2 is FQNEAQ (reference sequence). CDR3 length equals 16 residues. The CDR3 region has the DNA TGTGCCAGCAGCTTACTCTTGGGACAGGGTAAAGAGACCCAGTACTTC. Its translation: CASSLLLGQGKETQYF.

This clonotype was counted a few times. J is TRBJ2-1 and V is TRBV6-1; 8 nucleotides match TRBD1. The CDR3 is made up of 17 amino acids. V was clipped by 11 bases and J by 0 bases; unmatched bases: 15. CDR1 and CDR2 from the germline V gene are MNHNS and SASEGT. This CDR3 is CAPSAGRGPISYNEQFF. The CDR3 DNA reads TGTGCCCCTTCCGCAGGCAGGGGGCCAATCTCCTACAATGAGCAGTTCTTC.

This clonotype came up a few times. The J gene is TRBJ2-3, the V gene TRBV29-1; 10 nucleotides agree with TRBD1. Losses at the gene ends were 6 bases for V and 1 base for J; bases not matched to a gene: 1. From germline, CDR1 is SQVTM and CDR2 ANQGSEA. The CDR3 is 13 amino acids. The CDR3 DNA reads TGCAGCGTCGGGACAGGGGGCACAGATACGCAGTATTTT. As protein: CSVGTGGTDTQYF.

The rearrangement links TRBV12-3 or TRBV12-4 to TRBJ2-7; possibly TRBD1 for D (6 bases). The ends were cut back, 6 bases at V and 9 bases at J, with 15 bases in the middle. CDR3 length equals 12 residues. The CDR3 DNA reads TGTGCCAGCAGAGAACAGGGTAAGGCGCAGTACTTC. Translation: CASREQGKAQYF.

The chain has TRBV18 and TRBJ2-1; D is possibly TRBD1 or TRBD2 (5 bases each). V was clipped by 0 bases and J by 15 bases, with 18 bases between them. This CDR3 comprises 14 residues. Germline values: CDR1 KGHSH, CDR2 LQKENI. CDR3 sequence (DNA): TGTGCCAGCTCACCACCGGGGGAAGCTTCGGGCTCGTTCTTC. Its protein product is CASSPPGEASGSFF. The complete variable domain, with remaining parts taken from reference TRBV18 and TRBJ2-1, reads NAGVMQNPRHLVRRRGQEARLRCSPMKGHSHVYWYRQLPEEGLKFMVYLQKENIIDESGMPKERFSAEFPKEGPSILRIQQVVRGDSAAYFCASSPPGEASGSFFGPGTRLTVL.

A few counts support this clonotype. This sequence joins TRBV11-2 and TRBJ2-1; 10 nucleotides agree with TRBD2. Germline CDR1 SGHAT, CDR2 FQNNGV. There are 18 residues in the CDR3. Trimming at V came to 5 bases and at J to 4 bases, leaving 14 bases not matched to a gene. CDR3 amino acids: CASSRRGVAGGPYNEQFF. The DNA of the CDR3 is TGTGCCAGCAGCCGAAGGGGCGTAGCGGGAGGTCCTTACAATGAGCAGTTCTTC. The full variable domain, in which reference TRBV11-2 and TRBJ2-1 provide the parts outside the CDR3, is EAGVAQSPRYKIIEKRQSVAFWCNPISGHATLYWYQQILGQGPKLLIQFQNNGVVDDSQLPKDRFSAERLKGVDSTLKIQPAKLEDSAVYLCASSRRGVAGGPYNEQFFGPGTRLTVL.

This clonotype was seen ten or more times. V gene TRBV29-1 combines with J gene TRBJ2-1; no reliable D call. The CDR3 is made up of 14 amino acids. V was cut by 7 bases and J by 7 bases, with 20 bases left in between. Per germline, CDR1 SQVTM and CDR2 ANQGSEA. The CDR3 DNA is TGCAGCGCCGGATTACAGCGTCCCCCTAATGAGCAGTTCTTC. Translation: CSAGLQRPPNEQFF.

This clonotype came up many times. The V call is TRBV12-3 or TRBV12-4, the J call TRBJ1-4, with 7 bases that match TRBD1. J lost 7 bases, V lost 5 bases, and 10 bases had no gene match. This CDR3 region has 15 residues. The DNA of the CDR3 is TGTGCCAGCAGTATGACAGGGAAGGCAGGTGAAAAACTGTTTTTT. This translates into CASSMTGKAGEKLFF.

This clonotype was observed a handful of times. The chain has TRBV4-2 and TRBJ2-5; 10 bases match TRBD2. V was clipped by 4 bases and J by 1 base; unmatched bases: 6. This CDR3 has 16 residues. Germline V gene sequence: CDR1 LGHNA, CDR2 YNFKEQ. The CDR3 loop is CASSRERGGGQETQYF. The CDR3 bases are TGTGCCAGCAGCCGCGAGCGGGGGGGTGGCCAAGAGACCCAGTACTTC.

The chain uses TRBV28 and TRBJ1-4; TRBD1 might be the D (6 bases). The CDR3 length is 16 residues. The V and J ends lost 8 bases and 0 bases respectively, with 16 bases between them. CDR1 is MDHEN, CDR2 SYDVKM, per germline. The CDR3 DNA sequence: TGTGCCAGCGGGGGACAACCAGCCGCAACTAATGAAAAACTGTTTTTT. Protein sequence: CASGGQPAATNEKLFF. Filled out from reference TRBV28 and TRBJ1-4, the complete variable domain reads DVKVTQSSRYLVKRTGEKVFLECVQDMDHENMFWYRQDPGLGLRLIYFSYDVKMKEKGDIPEGYSVSREKKERFSLILESASTNQTSMYLCASGGQPAATNEKLFFGSGTQLSVL.

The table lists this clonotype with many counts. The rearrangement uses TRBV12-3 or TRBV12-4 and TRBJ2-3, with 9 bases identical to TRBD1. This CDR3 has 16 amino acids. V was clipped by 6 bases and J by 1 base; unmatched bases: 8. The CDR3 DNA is TGTGCCAGCAGGCCTACAGGGGGCGCCGGCACAGATACGCAGTATTTT. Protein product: CASRPTGGAGTDTQYF.

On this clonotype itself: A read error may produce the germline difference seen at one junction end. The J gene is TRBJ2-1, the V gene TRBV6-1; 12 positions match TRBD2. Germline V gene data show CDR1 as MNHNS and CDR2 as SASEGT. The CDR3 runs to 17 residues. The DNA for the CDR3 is TGTGCCAGCAGCGAAGCTAGCGGGAGGGCCGTGGGCAATGAGCAGTTCTTC. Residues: CASSEASGRAVGNEQFF.

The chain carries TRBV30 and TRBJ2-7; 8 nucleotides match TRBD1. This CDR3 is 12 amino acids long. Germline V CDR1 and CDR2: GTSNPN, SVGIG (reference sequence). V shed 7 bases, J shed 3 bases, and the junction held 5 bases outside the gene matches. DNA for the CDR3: TGTGCCTCCGGACAGGGTGTCTACGAGCAGTACTTC. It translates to CASGQGVYEQYF.

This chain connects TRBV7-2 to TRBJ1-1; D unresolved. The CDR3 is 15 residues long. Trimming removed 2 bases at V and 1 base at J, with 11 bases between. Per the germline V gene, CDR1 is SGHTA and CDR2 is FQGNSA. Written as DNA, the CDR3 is TGTGCCAGCAGCTTACACGGTTATCCGAACACTGAAGCTTTCTTT. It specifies CASSLHGYPNTEAFF.

The chain's CDR3 is CASSQSLAGKSYEQYF. CDR3 bases: TGTGCCAGCAGCCAAAGCCTAGCGGGAAAGTCCTACGAGCAGTACTTC. The rearrangement uses TRBV4-2 and TRBJ2-7; 9 bases are shared with TRBD2. The length of the CDR3 is 16 residues. The germline V gene has CDR1 LGHNA and CDR2 YNFKEQ. V was pared by 2 bases and J by 1 base, with 6 bases of the junction left unmatched.

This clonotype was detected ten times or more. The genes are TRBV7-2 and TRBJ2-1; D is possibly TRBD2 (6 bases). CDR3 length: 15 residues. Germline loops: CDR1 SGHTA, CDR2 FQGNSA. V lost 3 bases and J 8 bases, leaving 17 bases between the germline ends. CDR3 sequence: CASSFLAPPRDEQFF. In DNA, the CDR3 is TGTGCCAGCAGCTTTCTAGCGCCTCCTAGGGATGAGCAGTTCTTC. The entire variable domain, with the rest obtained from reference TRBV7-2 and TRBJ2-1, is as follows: GAGVSQSPSNKVTEKGKDVELRCDPISGHTALYWYRQSLGQGLEFLIYFQGNSAPDKSGLPSDRFSAERTGGSVSTLTIQRTQQEDSAVYLCASSFLAPPRDEQFFGPGTRLTVL.

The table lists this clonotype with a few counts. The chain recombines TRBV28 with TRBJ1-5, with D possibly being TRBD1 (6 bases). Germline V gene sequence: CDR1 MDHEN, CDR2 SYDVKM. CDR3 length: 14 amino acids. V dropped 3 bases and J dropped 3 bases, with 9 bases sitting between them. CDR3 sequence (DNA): TGTGCCAGCAGTTTGGGGGGGGCCAATCAGCCCCAGCATTTT. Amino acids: CASSLGGANQPQHF. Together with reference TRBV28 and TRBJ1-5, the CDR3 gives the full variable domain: DVKVTQSSRYLVKRTGEKVFLECVQDMDHENMFWYRQDPGLGLRLIYFSYDVKMKEKGDIPEGYSVSREKKERFSLILESASTNQTSMYLCASSLGGANQPQHFGDGTRLSIL.

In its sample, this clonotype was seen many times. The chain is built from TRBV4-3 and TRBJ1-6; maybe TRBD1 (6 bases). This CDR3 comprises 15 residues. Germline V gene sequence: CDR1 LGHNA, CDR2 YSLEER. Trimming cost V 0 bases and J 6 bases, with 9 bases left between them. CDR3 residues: CASSQETRGNSPLHF. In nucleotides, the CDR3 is TGCGCCAGCAGCCAAGAGACCAGGGGTAATTCACCCCTCCACTTT.